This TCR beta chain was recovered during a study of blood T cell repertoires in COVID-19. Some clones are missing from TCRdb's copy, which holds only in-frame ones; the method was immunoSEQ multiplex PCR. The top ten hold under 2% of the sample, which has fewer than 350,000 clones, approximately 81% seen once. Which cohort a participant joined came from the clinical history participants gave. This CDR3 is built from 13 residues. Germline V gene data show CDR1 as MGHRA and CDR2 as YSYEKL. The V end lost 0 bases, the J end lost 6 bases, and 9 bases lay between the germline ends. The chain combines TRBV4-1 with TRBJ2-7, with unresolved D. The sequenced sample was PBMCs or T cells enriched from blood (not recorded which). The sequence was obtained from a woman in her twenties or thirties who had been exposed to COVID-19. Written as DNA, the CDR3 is TGCGCCAGCAGCCAAGATGTGGCTTTCGAGCAGTACTTC. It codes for CASSQDVAFEQYF.